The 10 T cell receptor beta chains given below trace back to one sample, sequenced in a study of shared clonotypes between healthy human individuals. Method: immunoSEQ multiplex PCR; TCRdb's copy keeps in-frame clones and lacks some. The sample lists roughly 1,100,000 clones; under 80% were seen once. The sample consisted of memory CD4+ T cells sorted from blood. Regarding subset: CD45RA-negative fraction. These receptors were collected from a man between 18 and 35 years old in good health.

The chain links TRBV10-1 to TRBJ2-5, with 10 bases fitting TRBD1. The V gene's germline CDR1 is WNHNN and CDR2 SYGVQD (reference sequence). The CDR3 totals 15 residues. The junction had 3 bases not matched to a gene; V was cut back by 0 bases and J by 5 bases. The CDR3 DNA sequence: TGCGCCAGCAGTGAGTCGACAGGGGGCTGGGAGACCCAGTACTTC. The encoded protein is CASSESTGGWETQYF.

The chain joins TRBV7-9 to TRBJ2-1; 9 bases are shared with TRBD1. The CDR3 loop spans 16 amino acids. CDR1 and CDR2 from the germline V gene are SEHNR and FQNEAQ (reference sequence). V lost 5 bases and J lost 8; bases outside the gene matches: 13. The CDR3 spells CASSRLGTGKKDEQFF. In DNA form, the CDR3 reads TGTGCCAGCAGCCGACTCGGGACAGGGAAAAAGGATGAGCAGTTCTTC.

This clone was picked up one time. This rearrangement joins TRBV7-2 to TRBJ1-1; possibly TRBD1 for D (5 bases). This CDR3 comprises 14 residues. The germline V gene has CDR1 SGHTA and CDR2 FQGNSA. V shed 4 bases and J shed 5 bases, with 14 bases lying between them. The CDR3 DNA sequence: TGTGCCAGCAGCTCCCTGGCCGGGGGGACTGAAGCTTTCTTT. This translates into CASSSLAGGTEAFF.

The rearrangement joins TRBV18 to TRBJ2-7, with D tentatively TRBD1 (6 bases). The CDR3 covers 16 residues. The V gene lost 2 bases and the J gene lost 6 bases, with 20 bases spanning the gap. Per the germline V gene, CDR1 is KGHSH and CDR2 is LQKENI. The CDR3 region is CASSPELAGVDGEQYF. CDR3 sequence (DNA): TGTGCCAGCTCACCAGAGTTGGCAGGGGTAGACGGCGAGCAGTACTTC.

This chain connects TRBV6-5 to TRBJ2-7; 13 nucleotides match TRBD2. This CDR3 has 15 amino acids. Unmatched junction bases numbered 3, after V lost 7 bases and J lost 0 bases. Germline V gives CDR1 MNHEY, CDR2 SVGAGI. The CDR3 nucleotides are TGTGCCAGCACAAGGACTAGCGGGAGCTCCTACGAGCAGTACTTC. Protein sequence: CASTRTSGSSYEQYF.

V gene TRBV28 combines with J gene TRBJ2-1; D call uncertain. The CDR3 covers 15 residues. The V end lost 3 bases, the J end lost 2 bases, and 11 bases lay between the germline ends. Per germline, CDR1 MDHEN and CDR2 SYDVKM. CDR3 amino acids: CASSFDRQPYNEQFF. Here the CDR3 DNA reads TGTGCCAGCAGTTTCGACCGGCAGCCCTACAATGAGCAGTTCTTC.

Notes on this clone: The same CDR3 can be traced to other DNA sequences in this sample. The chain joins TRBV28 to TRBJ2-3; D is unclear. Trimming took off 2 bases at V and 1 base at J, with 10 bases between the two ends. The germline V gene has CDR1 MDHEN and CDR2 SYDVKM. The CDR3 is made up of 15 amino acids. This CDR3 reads CASSLRVGGTDTQYF. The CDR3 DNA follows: TGTGCCAGCAGTTTAAGGGTAGGTGGCACAGATACGCAGTATTTT.

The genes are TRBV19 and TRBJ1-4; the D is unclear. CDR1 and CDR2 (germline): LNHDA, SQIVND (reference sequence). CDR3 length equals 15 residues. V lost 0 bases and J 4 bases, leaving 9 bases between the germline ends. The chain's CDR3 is CASSIDTAFNEKLFF. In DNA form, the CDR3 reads TGTGCCAGTAGTATAGATACAGCCTTTAATGAAAAACTGTTTTTT.

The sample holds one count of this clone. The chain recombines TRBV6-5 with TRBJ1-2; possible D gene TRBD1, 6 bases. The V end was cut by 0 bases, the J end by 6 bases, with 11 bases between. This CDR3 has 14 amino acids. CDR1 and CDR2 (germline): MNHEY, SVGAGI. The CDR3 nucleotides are TGTGCCAGCAGTTACTCGGCAGGGGCGGATGGCTACACCTTC. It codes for CASSYSAGADGYTF.

The CDR3 DNA reads TGTGCCAGCAGCAATGACAGGGTCTATGAAGCTTTCTTT. Translated, it gives CASSNDRVYEAFF. The gene calls are TRBV6-1 and TRBJ1-1, with TRBD1 matching 7 bases. The germline V gene encodes CDR1 MNHNS and CDR2 SASEGT. This CDR3 spans 13 amino acids. The trim removed 6 bases at V and 7 bases at J, leaving 8 bases unmatched.